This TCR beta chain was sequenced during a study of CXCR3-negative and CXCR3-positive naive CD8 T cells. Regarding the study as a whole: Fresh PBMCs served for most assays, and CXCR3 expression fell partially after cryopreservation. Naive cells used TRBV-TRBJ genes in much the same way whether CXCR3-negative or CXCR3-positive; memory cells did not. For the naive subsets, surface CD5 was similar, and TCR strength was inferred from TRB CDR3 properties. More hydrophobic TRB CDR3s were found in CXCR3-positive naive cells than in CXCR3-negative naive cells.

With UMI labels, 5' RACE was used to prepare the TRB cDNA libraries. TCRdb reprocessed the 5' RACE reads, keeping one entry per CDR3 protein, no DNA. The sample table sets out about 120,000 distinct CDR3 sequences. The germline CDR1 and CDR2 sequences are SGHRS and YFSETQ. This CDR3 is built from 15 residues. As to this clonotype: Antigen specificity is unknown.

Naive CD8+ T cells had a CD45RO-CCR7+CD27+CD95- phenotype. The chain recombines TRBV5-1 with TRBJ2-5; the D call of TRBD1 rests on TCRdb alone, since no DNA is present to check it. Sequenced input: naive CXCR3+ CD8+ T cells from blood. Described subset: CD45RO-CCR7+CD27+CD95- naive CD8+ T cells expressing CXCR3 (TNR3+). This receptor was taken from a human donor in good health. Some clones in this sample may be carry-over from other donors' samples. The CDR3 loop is CASSLEGDSQETQYF.